Presented here are 10 T cell receptor beta chains from one specimen sequenced in a study of Graves' ophthalmopathy and Graves' hyperthyroidism. Beta-chain TCR CDR3 regions were amplified from RNA transcripts. Second-round multiplex PCR came after a first-round RT-PCR that employed HTBI primers. In TCRdb, the multiplex PCR reads were re-called with MiXCR into one record per CDR3 protein. The table lists about 400,000 distinct CDR3 sequences, 15% to 20% of them singletons. Sequencing was done on a sample of peripheral blood. The receptors were gathered from a woman younger than 35 with Graves' ophthalmopathy.

Ten or more counts support this clonotype. V usage is TRBV3-1 and J usage is TRBJ1-5, with D possibly being TRBD1 (6 bases). Trimming took off 2 bases at V and 7 bases at J, with 12 bases between the two ends. CDR1 and CDR2 from the germline V gene are LGHDT and YNNKEL (reference sequence). This CDR3 comprises 14 residues. Written as DNA, the CDR3 is TGTGCCAGCAGCCAACAGGGGTCGGAGCAGCCCCAGCATTTT. Its protein product is CASSQQGSEQPQHF.

V and J are TRBV5-1 and TRBJ1-1; 8 nucleotides align to TRBD1. Germline V gives CDR1 SGHRS, CDR2 YFSETQ. V gave up 3 bases and J gave up 5 bases; unmatched junction bases: 9. CDR3 size: 15 residues. CDR3 sequence (DNA): TGCGCCAGCAGCTCCGAACAGGGGGTGAGGACTGAAGCTTTCTTT. This translates into CASSSEQGVRTEAFF. Filled out from reference TRBV5-1 and TRBJ1-1, the complete variable domain reads KAGVTQTPRYLIKTRGQQVTLSCSPISGHRSVSWYQQTPGQGLQFLFEYFSETQRNKGNFPGRFSGRQFSNSRSEMNVSTLELGDSALYLCASSSEQGVRTEAFFGQGTRLTVV.

Turning to this clonotype: A clone one base away is much larger, so this may be a read error. The chain joins TRBV15 to TRBJ2-5; D not certain. Trimming cost V 0 bases and J 3 bases, with 2 bases left between them. The germline V gene encodes CDR1 LNHNV and CDR2 YYDKDF (reference sequence). The CDR3 is 12 amino acids. CDR3 in DNA: TGTGCCACCAGCAGAGATAAAGAGACCCAGTACTTC. Protein sequence: CATSRDKETQYF.

In its sample, this clonotype was seen a few times. The rearrangement joins TRBV24-1 to TRBJ1-1; 8 positions agree with TRBD1. Losses at the gene ends were 1 base for V and 3 bases for J; bases not matched to a gene: 18. The CDR3 has 20 amino acids. The V gene's germline CDR1 is KGHDR and CDR2 SFDVKD. The CDR3 coding sequence is TGTGCCACCAGTGATTTACCCGGACAGGGCACGATCTTCCGCGACACTGAAGCTTTCTTT. As protein: CATSDLPGQGTIFRDTEAFF.

This clonotype appeared once. This chain joins TRBV24-1 and TRBJ2-2; 11 nucleotides align to TRBD2. V lost 4 bases, J lost 5 bases, and 5 bases stayed unmatched. The CDR3 is 16 residues long. Germline-derived CDR1 and CDR2 are KGHDR and SFDVKD. In nucleotides, the CDR3 is TGTGCCACCAGTGACCATACTAGCGGGAGTACCGGGGAGCTGTTTTTT. Translating gives CATSDHTSGSTGELFF.

The table lists this clonotype with many counts. V and J are TRBV11-1 and TRBJ2-5; TRBD2 matches at 13 bases. The CDR3 extends over 17 amino acids. Germline CDR1 and CDR2: SGHAT and FQDESV (reference sequence). Trimming cost V 7 bases and J 2 bases; bases outside gene matches: 10. The CDR3 DNA sequence: TGTGCCAGCACCGATGGGACTAGCGGGACCTTACAAGAGACCCAGTACTTC. Its translation: CASTDGTSGTLQETQYF.

The chain is built from TRBV6-5 and TRBJ2-7; no firm D call. The length of the CDR3 is 14 residues. From germline, CDR1 is MNHEY and CDR2 SVGAGI. Trimming removed 0 bases from V and 2 bases from J, with 8 bases in between. CDR3 sequence: CASSYSMGTYEQYF. CDR3 bases: TGTGCCAGCAGTTACTCCATGGGGACCTACGAGCAGTACTTC.

At least ten counts were recorded for this clonotype. This chain connects TRBV5-1 to TRBJ2-7; 9 bases are shared with TRBD2. This CDR3 has 15 residues. Germline V CDR1 and CDR2: SGHRS, YFSETQ. V lost 5 bases and J lost 2; bases outside the gene matches: 8. The CDR3 DNA is TGCGCCAGCAGACCTGGACTAGCGTTCGCCTACGAGCAGTACTTC. Translation: CASRPGLAFAYEQYF.

The chain is built from TRBV6-1 and TRBJ2-5; the D is unclear. This CDR3 has 12 residues. V lost 2 bases to trimming and J lost 6 bases, with 7 bases between them. The V gene's germline CDR1 is MNHNS and CDR2 SASEGT. CDR3: CASSEWQQTQYF. Written as DNA, the CDR3 is TGTGCCAGCAGTGAATGGCAACAGACCCAGTACTTC.

This chain links TRBV11-2 with TRBJ1-3, with D perhaps TRBD1 (6 bases). From germline, CDR1 is SGHAT and CDR2 FQNNGV. V was trimmed by 0 bases and J by 0 bases, leaving 15 bases between them. The CDR3 consists of 18 residues. The CDR3 nucleotides read TGTGCCAGCAGCTTAGAAGGTGGCAGGGGACACTCTGGAAACACCATATATTTT. Protein product: CASSLEGGRGHSGNTIYF.